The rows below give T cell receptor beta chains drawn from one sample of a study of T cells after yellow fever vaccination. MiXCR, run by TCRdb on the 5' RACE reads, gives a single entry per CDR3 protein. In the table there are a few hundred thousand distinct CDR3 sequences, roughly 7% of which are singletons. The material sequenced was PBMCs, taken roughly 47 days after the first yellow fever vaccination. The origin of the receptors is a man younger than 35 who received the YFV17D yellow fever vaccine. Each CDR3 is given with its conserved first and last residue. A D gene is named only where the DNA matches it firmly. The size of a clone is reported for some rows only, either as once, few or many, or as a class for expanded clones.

CASSLVAGTSGANVLTF TGTGCCAGCAGCTTAGTCGCCGGCACCTCTGGGGCCAACGTCCTGACTTTC few TRBJ2-6 TRBV7-2 .
CASSPSGTSGGPAYEQYF TGTGCCAGCAGCCCTAGTGGGACTAGCGGGGGGCCAGCCTACGAGCAGTACTTC . TRBJ2-7 TRBV11-2 TRBD2
CASSDSVDYEQYF TGTGCCAGCAGCGACAGCGTAGACTACGAGCAGTACTTC . TRBJ2-7 TRBV7-6 .
CASSRGAQETQYF TGTGCCAGCAGTCGCGGGGCCCAAGAGACCCAGTACTTC . TRBJ2-5 TRBV7-9 .
CASSLLKVTGTAKETQYF TGTGCCAGCAGTTTACTGAAAGTAACCGGGACCGCGAAAGAGACCCAGTACTTC . TRBJ2-5 TRBV27 .
CASSPYLGTYEQYF TGTGCCAGCAGCCCTTATCTTGGAACCTACGAGCAGTACTTC many TRBJ2-7 TRBV3-1 .
CASSIDLGENTEAFF TGTGCCAGTAGTATAGATCTTGGGGAGAACACTGAAGCTTTCTTT . TRBJ1-1 TRBV19 .
CASTMGREYGYTF TGTGCCAGCACCATGGGCAGGGAGTATGGCTACACCTTC few TRBJ1-2 TRBV7-9 .
CSVDGYGYTF TGCAGCGTTGATGGCTATGGCTACACCTTC few TRBJ1-2 TRBV29-1 .
CASSSGLAGYNEQFF TGTGCCAGCAGCTCCGGACTAGCGGGGTACAATGAGCAGTTCTTC . TRBJ2-1 TRBV7-3 TRBD2
CASSLVSGRNEQYF TGTGCCAGCAGCTTAGTTTCGGGAAGAAACGAGCAGTACTTC . TRBJ2-7 TRBV7-2 .
CASNWGRTSVYSYNEQFF TGTGCCAGCAACTGGGGCCGGACTAGCGTCTACTCCTACAATGAGCAGTTCTTC . TRBJ2-1 TRBV7-4 TRBD2
CASSQDGAATNEKLFF TGTGCCAGCAGCCAAGATGGCGCAGCAACTAATGAAAAACTGTTTTTT few TRBJ1-4 TRBV4-2 .
CASSTGLAGGPKDTDTQYF TGTGCCAGCAGCACCGGCCTAGCGGGGGGGCCCAAAGACACAGATACGCAGTATTTT few TRBJ2-3 TRBV4-2 TRBD2
CASSLTANSYEQYF TGTGCCAGCAGCCTTACTGCAAACTCCTACGAGCAGTACTTC few TRBJ2-7 TRBV7-8 .
CASSPTQTGTGNTIYF TGTGCCAGCTCACCTACCCAGACAGGGACTGGAAACACCATATATTTT . TRBJ1-3 TRBV18 TRBD1
CAISESLRLETQYF TGTGCCATCAGTGAGTCTTTGCGATTAGAGACCCAGTACTTC many TRBJ2-5 TRBV10-3 .
CASSAEPPGTARHEQYF TGTGCCAGCAGCGCAGAGCCCCCCGGCACCGCTAGGCACGAGCAGTACTTC . TRBJ2-7 TRBV9 .
CASSPRSNQETQYF TGTGCCAGCTCACCAAGGTCAAACCAAGAGACCCAGTACTTC . TRBJ2-5 TRBV18 .
CASSDLSGDKNIQYF TGTGCCAGCAGTGATTTGAGCGGGGACAAAAACATTCAGTACTTC few TRBJ2-4 TRBV6-1 TRBD2
CASSTTGSNSPLHF TGTGCCAGCAGCACGACAGGGTCTAATTCACCCCTCCACTTT few TRBJ1-6 TRBV11-2 TRBD1
CASSVRQGANEKLFF TGCGCCAGCAGCGTACGACAGGGGGCGAATGAAAAACTGTTTTTT many TRBJ1-4 TRBV5-1 TRBD1
CASSPRELNQPQHF TGTGCCAGCTCACCCCGGGAACTCAATCAGCCCCAGCATTTT few TRBJ1-5 TRBV18 .
CASSFSEGYEQYF TGCGCCAGCAGCTTCAGTGAAGGGTACGAGCAGTACTTC . TRBJ2-7 TRBV5-1 .
CASSQGHSTGELFF TGCGCCAGCAGCCAAGGGCATTCCACCGGGGAGCTGTTTTTT . TRBJ2-2 TRBV4-3 .
CASSPPGSGPLNTGELFF TGTGCCAGCAGCCCCCCGGGTTCAGGGCCCTTGAACACCGGGGAGCTGTTTTTT many TRBJ2-2 TRBV7-3 .
CASREDILTEAFF TGTGCCAGCAGGGAGGACATTTTAACTGAAGCTTTCTTT . TRBJ1-1 TRBV7-3 .
CASSDFSYEQYF TGTGCCAGCAGTGACTTCTCCTACGAGCAGTACTTC . TRBJ2-7 TRBV12-3/TRBV12-4 .
CASSFSGAEQFF TGTGCCAGCAGCTTTAGCGGGGCGGAGCAGTTCTTC . TRBJ2-1 TRBV7-2 TRBD2